This T cell receptor beta chain was sequenced for a study of blood T cell repertoires in COVID-19 (TCRdb year 2020). As for the study more broadly: Samples covering the acute and convalescent phases of COVID-19 were provided by collaborators in the United States, Italy and Spain. The prospective study material was composed of cDNA or gDNA derived from T cells, B-cell-depleted T cells, or PBMCs. A freely available public database, intended as a resource for researchers studying the immune response to SARS-CoV-2, is where the repertoires were released. The sample metadata nearly always contained a de-identified subject ID, COVID-19 status, age in years and sex. Subjects who had been exposed to COVID-19, were actively infected with it, or had recovered from it provided the deeply sampled blood TCRbeta repertoires that made up the dataset. Samples came from the ongoing ImmuneRACE study (first 160 participants) plus 1,254 subjects from 6 global collaborators. Where available, HLA class I and class II types were taken from metadata supplied by the sample provider and were not determined by assay-based typing. Here is what the overall study found, with its caveats: The quantity of clinical and demographic metadata differed by source and by participant and was supplied without curation.

Collaborating institutions collected whole blood in K2EDTA tubes following their own protocols. For TCRbeta analysis, collaborators shipped samples in one of three forms: frozen whole blood, isolated PBMCs, or DNA extracted from either of those sample types. The immunoSEQ Assay, a bias-controlled multiplex PCR, was used to amplify TCRbeta CDR3 regions from genomic DNA. The study's processing was this. The number of nucleated cells in each sample was estimated from the amplification of reference gene primers within the assay. Sequence reads were collapsed and filtered to measure the absolute abundance of every unique TCRbeta CDR3 rearrangement. Productive Simpson clonality was computed per sample as the square root of Simpson's diversity index over productive rearrangements. The clones in this table, taken by TCRdb from immuneACCESS, are in-frame only. Not every clone is retained; where verified, under half of the shortfall comes from an unresolved V gene, and the cause of the rest is unknown. The V and J calls and clone size are taken from that table; D and trimming were inferred from the DNA. Across this sample there are some 400,000 clones, with 70% to 90% seen only once. The ten biggest clones cover around 2.9% of the sample.

The germline V gene (reference sequence) sets CDR1 to SEHNR and CDR2 to FQNEAQ. The CDR3, from cysteine to phenylalanine, totals 18 residues. The retained sequence is limited to the CDR3, 54 bases, with the frame set at the first base. The germline V end is reduced by 3 bases and the J end by 4 bases; junction bases left unmatched: 10. Note on this clone: No cognate antigen has been identified for it. No clone much larger than this one lies a single base away; base qualities are absent.

This receptor was identified in a human donor in a cohort sampled during active COVID-19. The rearrangement joined TRBV7-9 to TRBJ2-7; TRBD2 aligns with 15 central bases. The material sequenced was peripheral blood. The CDR3 region: CASSFGLAGGQSPYEQYF. DNA sequence: TGTGCCAGCAGCTTTGGACTAGCGGGGGGGCAGTCCCCTTACGAGCAGTACTTC.